This T cell receptor (beta chain) was observed in a study of control samples from healthy donors and cancer patients. Germline V lookup: CDR1 SGHRS, CDR2 YFSETQ. CDR3 size: 16 residues. The ends were cut back, 1 base at V and 4 bases at J, with 14 bases in the middle. Produced via immunoSEQ multiplex PCR; TCRdb's table is partial and in-frame only. Altogether 400,000 to 450,000 clones are present, 80% to 95% being singletons, with the ten largest covering roughly 6.4%. The sequenced material came from PBMCs. The TCR sequence derives from a man aged 35 to 55 with head and neck cancer. The genes are TRBV5-1 and TRBJ2-2; maybe TRBD2 (5 bases). CDR3 loop: CASSLRTYAPTGELFF. The CDR3 DNA sequence: TGCGCCAGCAGCTTGAGGACTTACGCTCCCACCGGGGAGCTGTTTTTT.